The 25 T cell receptor beta chains below come from one sample, sequenced in a study of early T cells in non-severe SARS-CoV-2 infection. TCRdb re-derived calls from the 5' RACE reads in MiXCR, one entry per CDR3 protein. The table lists 110,000 or so distinct CDR3 sequences, around 10% of them singletons. The sample comprised whole blood. Receptor source: an adult who was a healthcare worker with PCR-confirmed SARS-CoV-2 infection or an uninfected control (not recorded which).

This clonotype was observed a few times. The V gene is TRBV28, the J gene TRBJ2-7; 11 bases are shared with TRBD1. The CDR3 covers 15 residues. CDR1 and CDR2 from the germline V gene are MDHEN and SYDVKM. V shed 4 bases, J shed 5 bases, and the junction held 7 bases outside the gene matches. The CDR3 region is CASSYGGTGGNEQYF. Written as DNA, the CDR3 is TGTGCCAGCAGTTATGGGGGGACAGGGGGGAACGAGCAGTACTTC.

The chain combines TRBV20-1 with TRBJ2-5, with TRBD2 matching over 15 bases. V shed 6 bases, J shed 4 bases, and the junction held 6 bases outside the gene matches. Germline loops: CDR1 DFQATT, CDR2 SNEGSKA (reference sequence). This CDR3 has 15 amino acids. CDR3 protein: CSARTSGRAAETQYF. CDR3 DNA: TGCAGTGCCCGGACTAGCGGGAGGGCCGCAGAGACCCAGTACTTC.

This clonotype occurred many times. The V call is TRBV20-1, the J call TRBJ2-1, with D possibly TRBD2 on 6 matching bases. Germline V gives CDR1 DFQATT, CDR2 SNEGSKA (reference sequence). CDR3 length: 14 residues. V lost 0 bases and J 7 bases, leaving 13 bases between the germline ends. CDR3 residues: CSARDPAGRNEQFF. Written as DNA, the CDR3 is TGCAGTGCTAGAGATCCGGCAGGGAGGAATGAGCAGTTCTTC.

In nucleotides, the CDR3 is TGTGCCATCAGTGACGGGACACCGAGCTCCTACAATGAGCAGTTCTTC. Residues: CAISDGTPSSYNEQFF. The chain carries TRBV10-3 and TRBJ2-1; a possible D gene is TRBD1 (6 bases). The CDR3 runs to 16 residues. The germline V and J ends were trimmed by 3 bases and 0 bases, with 12 bases remaining between them. The germline CDR1 and CDR2 sequences are ENHRY and SYGVKD.

This clonotype was observed many times. This chain uses TRBV7-6 with TRBJ2-7; D may match TRBD1 or TRBD2 (5 bases each). Trimming pared 1 base from V and 6 bases from J, leaving 19 bases between. The CDR3 totals 16 residues. From germline, CDR1 is SGHVS and CDR2 FNYEAQ. CDR3 nucleotide sequence: TGTGCCAGCAGCTTAGGTTCGGCTGGGACGAAAGGCGAGCAGTACTTC. Its translation is CASSLGSAGTKGEQYF.

This rearrangement joins TRBV18 to TRBJ1-1; D may be TRBD1 (5 bases). The V end lost 5 bases, the J end lost 4 bases, and 11 bases lay between the germline ends. This CDR3 has 13 residues. From germline, CDR1 is KGHSH and CDR2 LQKENI. CDR3 in amino acids: CASSSGPGTEAFF. In nucleotides, the CDR3 is TGTGCCAGCTCATCGGGACCTGGCACTGAAGCTTTCTTT.

V and J are TRBV28 and TRBJ1-5, with D maybe TRBD1 (5 bases). CDR1 and CDR2 from the germline V gene are MDHEN and SYDVKM. Between the trimmed V and J ends, which lost 4 bases and 2 bases, there was a span of 15 bases. This CDR3 has 16 residues. The CDR3 DNA follows: TGTGCCAGCAGTTCGGACACTCTCGACCGCAATCAGCCCCAGCATTTT. It specifies CASSSDTLDRNQPQHF.

There are many counts of this clonotype. This chain joins TRBV20-1 and TRBJ1-5; D call uncertain. This CDR3 spans 17 amino acids. The V end was cut by 7 bases, the J end by 2 bases, with 24 bases between. CDR1 and CDR2 (germline): DFQATT, SNEGSKA (reference sequence). The CDR3 bases are TGCAGTGTCCCGGGCCCTGGGCACCCCTTGGGCAATCAGCCCCAGCATTTT. It encodes CSVPGPGHPLGNQPQHF.

This clonotype was counted many times. The CDR3 loop is CSARVGRAQETQYF. CDR3 nucleotides: TGCAGTGCTAGAGTGGGCAGGGCCCAAGAGACCCAGTACTTC. This chain links TRBV20-1 with TRBJ2-5; a weak D match, TRBD1 (5 bases). Germline-derived CDR1 and CDR2 are DFQATT and SNEGSKA (reference sequence). Trimming removed 1 base from V and 1 base from J, with 10 bases in between. This CDR3 contains 14 residues.

This chain's CDR3 is CASSSETGGIYEQYF. CDR3 bases: TGTGCCAGCAGCTCGGAGACAGGGGGAATCTACGAGCAGTACTTC. The chain employs TRBV7-3 and TRBJ2-7, with 9 bases lining up with TRBD1. J lost 3 bases, V lost 4 bases, and 7 bases had no gene match. Germline CDR1 SGHTA, CDR2 FQGTGA. The CDR3 extends over 15 amino acids.

This chain links TRBV12-5 with TRBJ2-1, with 9 bases identical to TRBD1. The junction had 8 bases not matched to a gene; V was cut back by 7 bases and J by 7 bases. This CDR3 has 14 residues. CDR1 and CDR2 (germline): LGHNT, FRNRAP. This CDR3 is CASALGQGGNEQFF. The DNA for the CDR3 is TGTGCTAGTGCACTGGGACAGGGAGGGAATGAGCAGTTCTTC.

This chain connects TRBV5-1 to TRBJ1-1; D might be TRBD1 (6 bases). This CDR3 region has 14 residues. V lost 4 bases and J 1 base, leaving 11 bases between the germline ends. From germline, CDR1 is SGHRS and CDR2 YFSETQ. The CDR3 loop is CASSIRGQNTEAFF. The CDR3 bases are TGCGCCAGCAGCATCAGGGGACAGAACACTGAAGCTTTCTTT.

This clonotype was counted many times. This rearrangement joins TRBV5-1 to TRBJ2-5, with D unresolved. The V end lost 0 bases, the J end lost 4 bases, and 13 bases lay between the germline ends. There are 15 residues in the CDR3. CDR1 and CDR2 from the germline V gene are SGHRS and YFSETQ. CDR3 region: CASSLGASPRETQYF. The CDR3 coding sequence is TGCGCCAGCAGCTTGGGGGCCTCCCCACGAGAGACCCAGTACTTC.

This clonotype was found many times. The chain has TRBV11-2 and TRBJ1-4; D remains unclear. Germline V gives CDR1 SGHAT, CDR2 FQNNGV. This CDR3 has 15 residues. V was pared by 3 bases and J by 5 bases, with 13 bases between. This CDR3 is CASSFYTAQNEKLFF. The CDR3 DNA sequence: TGTGCCAGCAGCTTCTATACCGCGCAGAATGAAAAACTGTTTTTT.

This clonotype has a count of ten or more. The genes are TRBV4-1 and TRBJ1-6, with 8 bases that match TRBD1. The CDR3 is 14 amino acids. Trimming cost V 1 base and J 9 bases; bases outside gene matches: 2. The V gene's germline CDR1 is MGHRA and CDR2 YSYEKL. CDR3 sequence (DNA): TGCGCCAGCAGCCAAGGACAGGGGATTTCACCCCTCCACTTT. Its translation: CASSQGQGISPLHF.

In this sample, this clonotype turned up many times. The genes are TRBV20-1 and TRBJ2-1; D remains unclear. CDR3 length equals 14 residues. The V gene's germline CDR1 is DFQATT and CDR2 SNEGSKA (reference sequence). V was trimmed by 6 bases and J by 8 bases, leaving 20 bases between them. In DNA, the CDR3 is TGCAGTGCCTTAACCCAGGTCCTCGCGGATGAGCAGTTCTTC. Translation gives CSALTQVLADEQFF.

This clonotype was seen many times. The rearrangement links TRBV7-9 to TRBJ2-7, with TRBD1 as a possible D gene (5 bases). Germline lookup yields CDR1 SEHNR and CDR2 FQNEAQ (reference sequence). The CDR3 extends over 15 amino acids. Trimming took 5 bases from V and 3 from J, leaving 17 bases between them. Written as DNA, the CDR3 is TGTGCCAGCAGCCCAAACCAGGGCGTGGGCTACGAGCAGTACTTC. This translates into CASSPNQGVGYEQYF.

As to this clonotype: The junction departs from the called germline gene at one end, perhaps through a read error. The chain is built from TRBV7-7 and TRBJ2-1, with D possibly being TRBD1 or TRBD2 (5 bases each). Germline values: CDR1 SSHAT, CDR2 FNYEAQ (reference sequence). The CDR3 extends over 13 amino acids. CDR3 DNA sequence: TGTGCTAGCAGCCCTTGGGACGGGAATGAGCAGTTCTTC. This codes for CASSPWDGNEQFF. The whole variable domain, filled in from reference TRBV7-7 and TRBJ2-1, reads GAGVSQSPRYKVTKRGQDVTLRCDPISSHATLYWYQQALGQGPEFLTYFNYEAQPDKSGLPSDRFSAERPEGSISTLTIQRTEQRDSAMYRCASSPWDGNEQFFGPGTRLTVL.

This clonotype was recorded a few times. The rearrangement joins TRBV9 to TRBJ1-2; unclear D gene. Deletions cut 4 bases from V and 3 bases from J, with 16 bases between. There are 15 residues in the CDR3. Per the germline V gene, CDR1 is SGDLS and CDR2 is YYNGEE. The CDR3 DNA reads as TGTGCCAGCAGCCCCCGCGGGAGGGCGGACTATGGCTACACCTTC. Translated, it gives CASSPRGRADYGYTF.

This clonotype was counted a few times. This sequence joins TRBV6-1 and TRBJ2-3, with D tentatively TRBD1 (6 bases). The germline V gene encodes CDR1 MNHNS and CDR2 SASEGT. The CDR3 is 14 amino acids. Trimming shortened V by 5 bases and J by 4 bases, and 13 bases separated the two germline ends. CDR3 region: CASSKGQSADTQYF. DNA for the CDR3: TGTGCCAGCAGTAAAGGACAGAGCGCAGATACGCAGTATTTT.

CDR3 region: CASSLGGGRALITSASYNEQFF. In DNA, the CDR3 is TGCGCCAGCAGCTTGGGCGGCGGGAGGGCCCTAATAACTAGTGCCTCCTACAATGAGCAGTTCTTC. J is TRBJ2-1 and V is TRBV5-1; TRBD2 agrees at 9 bases. Germline assignment: CDR1 SGHRS and CDR2 YFSETQ. The CDR3 runs 22 residues. V shed 0 bases and J 0 bases; nucleotides not matched to a gene: 19.

This clonotype was counted a few times. The chain's CDR3 is CAIREVAPQLDTQYF. The CDR3 region has the DNA TGTGCCATCAGGGAGGTGGCTCCCCAGTTGGATACGCAGTATTTT. The chain carries TRBV10-3 and TRBJ2-3, with D perhaps matching TRBD2 (5 bases). Germline CDR1 is ENHRY and CDR2 is SYGVKD. The CDR3 loop spans 15 amino acids. Trimming took 6 bases from V and 6 from J, leaving 19 bases between them.

In its sample, this clonotype was seen many times. V gene TRBV5-1 combines with J gene TRBJ2-1, with TRBD2 matching 8 bases. The J segment lost 4 bases and the V segment lost 1 base, leaving 4 bases of the junction unmatched. The CDR3 spans 15 residues. CDR1 is SGHRS, CDR2 YFSETQ, per germline. The CDR3 coding sequence is TGCGCCAGCAGCTTGAGTAGCGGGAAATACAATGAGCAGTTCTTC. Amino acid sequence: CASSLSSGKYNEQFF. Filled out from reference TRBV5-1 and TRBJ2-1, the complete variable domain reads KAGVTQTPRYLIKTRGQQVTLSCSPISGHRSVSWYQQTPGQGLQFLFEYFSETQRNKGNFPGRFSGRQFSNSRSEMNVSTLELGDSALYLCASSLSSGKYNEQFFGPGTRLTVL.

The sample holds many counts of this clonotype. The chain links TRBV11-2 to TRBJ1-4; D might be TRBD1 (6 bases). Trimming pared 0 bases from V and 0 bases from J, leaving 8 bases between. The CDR3 length is 16 residues. Germline lookup yields CDR1 SGHAT and CDR2 FQNNGV. CDR3 sequence: CASSLDTGTTNEKLFF. The CDR3 DNA sequence: TGTGCCAGCAGCTTAGACACAGGGACAACTAATGAAAAACTGTTTTTT.

For the CDR3, the DNA is TGCAGTGCCTCTTACCTTAACCCCAAGCGGGCGCGAGCCTACGAGCAGTACTTC. Its translation: CSASYLNPKRARAYEQYF. This chain connects TRBV20-1 to TRBJ2-7; weak D call: TRBD2 (6 bases). CDR1 is DFQATT and CDR2 is SNEGSKA in the germline V gene (reference sequence). Trimming removed 6 bases from V and 2 bases from J, with 29 bases in between. This CDR3 has 18 residues.